The rows below give T cell receptor beta chains drawn from one sample of a study of blood T cells in healthy people across ages. TCRdb ran MiXCR on the 5' RACE reads and lists one entry per CDR3 protein. The sample has about 640,000 distinct CDR3 sequences, roughly 41% seen once. The sample comprised blood. Receptors originate from a man older than 75 in good health. CDR3s include the opening cysteine and the closing phenylalanine or tryptophan. The D gene is left open where the match is weak. Clone size is given for some rows only: seen once, a few or many times, or a class if the clone is expanded.

clone_size: many; v_call: TRBV7-2; cdr3_length: 16; j_call: TRBJ2-1; d_call: TRBD1; cdr3_aa: CASSLRGQGSLWEQFF; cdr3_nt: TGTGCCAGCAGCTTGAGGGGACAGGGGTCCCTTTGGGAGCAGTTCTTC
clone_size: few; v_call: TRBV5-1; cdr3_length: 17; j_call: TRBJ2-1; d_call: TRBD2; cdr3_aa: CASSLALAGGTYNEQFF; cdr3_nt: TGCGCCAGCAGCTTGGCGTTAGCGGGGGGAACCTACAATGAGCAGTTCTTC
clone_size: -; v_call: TRBV18; cdr3_length: 15; j_call: TRBJ2-1; d_call: TRBD1; cdr3_aa: CASSRGTGDGDEQFF; cdr3_nt: TGTGCCAGCTCACGTGGGACAGGGGATGGGGATGAGCAGTTCTTC
clone_size: many; v_call: TRBV4-3; cdr3_length: 14; j_call: TRBJ2-5; d_call: -; cdr3_aa: CASSQGLAQETQYF; cdr3_nt: TGCGCCAGCAGCCAAGGTTTGGCGCAGGAGACCCAGTACTTC
clone_size: -; v_call: TRBV15; cdr3_length: 12; j_call: TRBJ1-2; d_call: -; cdr3_aa: CATSDRLYGYTF; cdr3_nt: TGTGCCACCAGCGACAGGCTATATGGCTACACCTTC
clone_size: -; v_call: TRBV7-2; cdr3_length: 15; j_call: TRBJ2-1; d_call: TRBD1; cdr3_aa: CASSLTQGVGSEQFF; cdr3_nt: TGTGCCAGCAGCTTAACACAGGGGGTGGGAAGTGAGCAGTTCTTC
clone_size: -; v_call: TRBV20-1; cdr3_length: 15; j_call: TRBJ2-1; d_call: TRBD1; cdr3_aa: CSAYPQGKRGDEQFF; cdr3_nt: TGCAGTGCCTACCCACAGGGGAAGAGGGGCGATGAGCAGTTCTTC
clone_size: -; v_call: TRBV27; cdr3_length: 16; j_call: TRBJ2-7; d_call: -; cdr3_aa: CASSSLGTKTLYEQYF; cdr3_nt: TGTGCCAGCAGTTCACTAGGAACCAAAACCCTCTACGAGCAGTACTTC
clone_size: -; v_call: TRBV6-1; cdr3_length: 19; j_call: TRBJ2-4; d_call: TRBD2; cdr3_aa: CASSPSGTSGSVLRNIQYF; cdr3_nt: TGTGCCAGCAGTCCCAGCGGGACTAGCGGGAGCGTTTTGAGAAACATTCAGTACTTC
clone_size: -; v_call: TRBV25-1; cdr3_length: 16; j_call: TRBJ2-1; d_call: -; cdr3_aa: CASSEMKGGSYNEQFF; cdr3_nt: TGTGCCAGCAGTGAAATGAAGGGGGGCTCCTACAATGAGCAGTTCTTC
clone_size: -; v_call: TRBV6-1; cdr3_length: 17; j_call: TRBJ2-3; d_call: -; cdr3_aa: CASSIGTGYFQTDTQYF; cdr3_nt: TGTGCCAGCAGTATTGGAACAGGATACTTCCAGACAGATACGCAGTATTTT